This T cell receptor beta chain was sequenced in a study of PD-L1 blockade in urothelial cancer. Sequenced by immunoSEQ multiplex PCR; TCRdb stores in-frame clones only, minus some. The repertoire holds 30,000 to 40,000 clones, 75% to 90% seen once, with approximately 15% in the top ten. V shed 5 bases and J shed 0 bases, with 7 bases lying between them. This CDR3 has 14 amino acids. Germline V lookup: CDR1 SGHAT, CDR2 FQNNGV. Described time point: pretreatment peripheral blood. The sequencing here drew on PBMCs, taken around atezolizumab (anti-PD-L1) treatment. This rearrangement joins TRBV11-2 to TRBJ2-2; TRBD1 is a possible D gene (6 bases). The receptor's source is a man in his sixties with urothelial cancer. This chain's CDR3 is CASSRQANTGELFF. The CDR3 nucleotides read TGTGCCAGCAGCCGACAGGCGAACACCGGGGAGCTGTTTTTT.